The next 5 T cell receptor beta chains were all read from a single sample in a study of T cells after yellow fever vaccination. Via MiXCR, TCRdb re-called the 5' RACE reads, giving one row per CDR3 protein. The table records approximately 610,000 distinct CDR3 sequences, roughly a sixth of them present only once. The sample in question was PBMCs, obtained less than 6 days after the first yellow fever vaccination. These receptors originate from a man younger than 35 who received the YFV17D yellow fever vaccine.

This clonotype appeared a few times. The rearrangement uses TRBV29-1 and TRBJ1-6, with D hard to call. Looked up from germline, CDR1 is SQVTM and CDR2 is ANQGSEA. CDR3 size: 15 residues. The V gene lost 4 bases and the J gene lost 5 bases, with 15 bases spanning the gap. The CDR3 reads CSVVRHGVHNSPLHF. The DNA of the CDR3 is TGCAGCGTTGTAAGGCACGGCGTCCATAATTCACCCCTCCACTTT.

The V gene is TRBV9, the J gene TRBJ1-1, with D unclear. Deletions cut 0 bases from V and 1 base from J, with 7 bases between. In germline, CDR1 is SGDLS, CDR2 YYNGEE. This CDR3 spans 14 amino acids. The CDR3 DNA reads TGTGCCAGCAGCGTAGGTATGGAGAACACTGAAGCTTTCTTT. Protein sequence: CASSVGMENTEAFF.

The genes are TRBV7-9 and TRBJ1-4; weak D call: TRBD1 (6 bases). CDR3 length: 15 residues. Germline V gene data show CDR1 as SEHNR and CDR2 as FQNEAQ (reference sequence). V was shortened by 4 bases and J by 3 bases, with 12 bases between the two germline ends. CDR3 DNA sequence: TGTGCCAGCAGCTCTACAGGGAGGGCTAATGAAAAACTGTTTTTT. It codes for CASSSTGRANEKLFF.

The gene calls are TRBV5-1 and TRBJ2-2; D is uncertain. Trimming cost V 1 base and J 7 bases, with 14 bases left between them. Germline-derived CDR1 and CDR2 are SGHRS and YFSETQ. There are 15 residues in the CDR3. CDR3 region: CASSLSVGIGGELFF. CDR3 nucleotides: TGCGCCAGCAGCTTGAGTGTGGGAATAGGCGGGGAGCTGTTTTTT.

This sequence joins TRBV20-1 and TRBJ1-1, with D tentatively TRBD1 (6 bases). The CDR3 is 12 amino acids. Trimming removed 6 bases at V and 4 bases at J, with 12 bases between. Germline CDR1 and CDR2: DFQATT and SNEGSKA (reference sequence). The CDR3 DNA follows: TGCAGTGCCGTGGGGGCTGGCACTGAAGCTTTCTTT. It codes for CSAVGAGTEAFF.